This TCR beta chain was captured in a study of beta chain features in type 1 diabetes. In the study overall: Healthy donors, compared against patients, showed similar age, gender and cell yields. Overall study results and limits: The VDJ junctions of type 1 diabetes patients carried fewer insertions and more deletions. Shorter TCRB CDR3s, moderately but significantly so, were found in Type 1 diabetes patients in all four CD4+ subsets.

Central memory, naive, regulatory and stem cell-like memory CD4+ cells were sorted by CD45RO/CCR7/CD25/CD127/CD95/CD27. Expressed TCRB transcripts were sequenced because the entire RNA isolate underwent reverse transcription. Clones were read by immunoSEQ multiplex PCR, and TCRdb kept only the in-frame ones, dropping some. This table has 300,000 to 400,000 clones, about a tenth appearing once. This clone was seen a few times. What it recognizes is unknown. Trimming left V 0 bases short and J 6 bases short, with 18 bases between. The CDR3 covers 16 residues. Per germline, CDR1 KGHSH and CDR2 LQKENI. The rearrangement uses TRBV18 and TRBJ2-7; the D gene is possibly TRBD2 (5 bases). The sequence was obtained from a young man with type 1 diabetes. Sequencing was done on a sample of central memory CD4+ T cells from blood. The CDR3: CASSPPERTISSEQYF. In nucleotides, the CDR3 is TGTGCCAGCTCACCACCGGAGCGGACCATTTCGAGCGAGCAGTACTTC. The whole variable domain, filled in from reference TRBV18 and TRBJ2-7, reads NAGVMQNPRHLVRRRGQEARLRCSPMKGHSHVYWYRQLPEEGLKFMVYLQKENIIDESGMPKERFSAEFPKEGPSILRIQQVVRGDSAAYFCASSPPERTISSEQYFGPGTRLTVT.